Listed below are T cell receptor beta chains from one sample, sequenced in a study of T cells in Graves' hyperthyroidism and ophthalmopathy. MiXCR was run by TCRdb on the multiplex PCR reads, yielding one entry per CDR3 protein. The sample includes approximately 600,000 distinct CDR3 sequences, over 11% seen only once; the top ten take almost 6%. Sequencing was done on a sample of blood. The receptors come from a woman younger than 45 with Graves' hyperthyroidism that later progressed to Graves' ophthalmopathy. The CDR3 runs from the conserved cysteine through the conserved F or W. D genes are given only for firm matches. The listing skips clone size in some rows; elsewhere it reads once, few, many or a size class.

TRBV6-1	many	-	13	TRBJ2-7	TGTGCCAGCAGTGAGCACACGTCCTACGAGCAGTACTTC	CASSEHTSYEQYF
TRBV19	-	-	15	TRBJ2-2	TGTGCAGTTAGTCAGGGTCCTACGAACACCGGGGAGCTGTTTTTT	CAVSQGPTNTGELFF
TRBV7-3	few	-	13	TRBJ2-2	TGTGCCAGCAGCCCAGAGTGGACCGGGGAGCTGTTTTTT	CASSPEWTGELFF
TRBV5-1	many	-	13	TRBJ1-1	TGCGCCAGCAGCTTGGGAAAGACTACTGAAGCTTTCTTT	CASSLGKTTEAFF
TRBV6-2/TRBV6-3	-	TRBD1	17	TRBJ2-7	TGTGCCAGCAGTTACCTGCGAGGACAGGGGAAAACCTACGAGCAGTACTTC	CASSYLRGQGKTYEQYF
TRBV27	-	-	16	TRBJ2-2	TGTGCCAGCAGTTTGGGCCTGGCCCTAAGCACCGGGGAGCCGTTTTTT	CASSLGLALSTGEPFF
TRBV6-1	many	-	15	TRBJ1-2	TGTGCCAGCAGTGATGAGGTCCCCCCTCTTTATGGCTACACCTTC	CASSDEVPPLYGYTF
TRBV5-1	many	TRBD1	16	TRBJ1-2	TGCGCCAGCAGCTTAGCCGGGACAGGGGGCTACTATGGCTACACCTTC	CASSLAGTGGYYGYTF
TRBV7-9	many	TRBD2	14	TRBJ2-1	TGTGCCAGCCACCGACTAGCGGTTCGTTTTGAGCAGTTCTTC	CASHRLAVRFEQFF
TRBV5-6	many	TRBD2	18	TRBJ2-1	TGTGCCAGCAGCCCCATGTTCAGTCGGACGGGAGGGCCCTCCGAGCAGTTCTTC	CASSPMFSRTGGPSEQFF
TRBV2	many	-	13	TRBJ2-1	TGTGCCTCTGGGACGAGGGTCGACAATGAGCAGTTCTTC	CASGTRVDNEQFF
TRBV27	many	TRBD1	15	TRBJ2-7	TGTGCCAGCAGACAGGGGGCTTATAGCTCCTACGAGCAGTACTTC	CASRQGAYSSYEQYF
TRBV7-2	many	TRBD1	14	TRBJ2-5	TGTGCCAGCAGCCGACAGGGGCATTTGGAGACCCAGTACTTC	CASSRQGHLETQYF
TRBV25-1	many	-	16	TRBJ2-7	TGTGCCAGCAGTGAATACCTGAGTCCTAGGCCTTACGAGCAGTACTTC	CASSEYLSPRPYEQYF
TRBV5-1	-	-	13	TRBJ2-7	TGCGCCAGCAGACGAGGGAGTTCTGAAGAGCAGTACTTC	CASRRGSSEEQYF
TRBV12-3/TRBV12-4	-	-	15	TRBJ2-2	TGTGCCAGCAGTTTCAGTAGTCCTGACACCGGGGAGCTGTTTTTT	CASSFSSPDTGELFF
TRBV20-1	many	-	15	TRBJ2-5	TGCAGTGCTAGGGTAGTCCCAAACGTACAAGAGACCCAGTACTTC	CSARVVPNVQETQYF
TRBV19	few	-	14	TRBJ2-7	TGTGCCAGTAGCCCCCGACGGTCCTCCTACGAGCAGTACTTC	CASSPRRSSYEQYF
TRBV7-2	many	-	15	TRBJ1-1	TGTGCCAGCAGCTTCCCCGTGGAGCTGAACACTGAAGCTTTCTTT	CASSFPVELNTEAFF
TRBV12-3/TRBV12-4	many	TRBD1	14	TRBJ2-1	TGTGCCAGCAGTCCAGAGACAGGGCCCAATGAGCAGTTCTTC	CASSPETGPNEQFF
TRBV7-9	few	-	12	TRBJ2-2	TGTGCCATCTCGCGAGCGGGCGGGGAGCTGTTTTTT	CAISRAGGELFF
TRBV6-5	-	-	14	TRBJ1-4	TGTGCCAGCAGTTACTCGAACAGTAATGAAAAACTGTTTTTT	CASSYSNSNEKLFF